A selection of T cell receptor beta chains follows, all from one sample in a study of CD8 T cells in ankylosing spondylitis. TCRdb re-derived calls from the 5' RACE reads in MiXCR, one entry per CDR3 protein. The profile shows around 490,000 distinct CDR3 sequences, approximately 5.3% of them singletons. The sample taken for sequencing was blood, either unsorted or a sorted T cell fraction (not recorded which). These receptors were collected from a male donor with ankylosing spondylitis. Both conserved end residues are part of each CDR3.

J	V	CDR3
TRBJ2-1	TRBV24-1	CATSDASGSFYNEQFF
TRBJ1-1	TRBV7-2	CASSLGGFMNTEAFF
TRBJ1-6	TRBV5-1	CASSRGPADISYNSPLHF
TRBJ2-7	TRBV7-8	CASSLGGLAGEQYF
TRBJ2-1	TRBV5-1	CASSVWNEQFF
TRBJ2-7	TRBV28	CASRYGRTSSYEQYF
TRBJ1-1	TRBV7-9	CASSELGSNTEAFF
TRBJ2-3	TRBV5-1	CASSLASTGDTQYF
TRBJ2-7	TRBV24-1	CATSARSGLPYEQYF
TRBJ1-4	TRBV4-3	CASSQDFGDEKLFF
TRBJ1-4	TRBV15	CATSRARAGANEKLFF
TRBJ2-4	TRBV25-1	CASSVLLRAKNIQYF
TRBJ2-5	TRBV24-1	CATSERTYQETQYF
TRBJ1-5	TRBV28	CASSLGSRGLQPQHF
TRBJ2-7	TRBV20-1	CSARGDSSYEQYF
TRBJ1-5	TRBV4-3	CASSQAVYSNQPQHF
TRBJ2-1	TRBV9	CASSVAGTSLEQFF
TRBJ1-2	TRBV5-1	CASSLVERGGYTF
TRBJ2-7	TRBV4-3	CASSQEPAFTGSSYEQYF
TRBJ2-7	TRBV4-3	CASSPYSGSSYEQYF
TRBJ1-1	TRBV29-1	CSVAAAEAFF
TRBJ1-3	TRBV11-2	CASSPSRQGSWVAGNTIYF
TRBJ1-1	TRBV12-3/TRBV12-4	CASSGNEAFF
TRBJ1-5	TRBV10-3	CAISETGNQPQHF
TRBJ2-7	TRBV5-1	CASNREGPAAYEQYF
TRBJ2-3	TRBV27	CASSPLRSAHTDTQYF
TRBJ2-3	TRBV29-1	CSVTSGETQYF
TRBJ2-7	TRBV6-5	CASSYGYRSSYEQYF
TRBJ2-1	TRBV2	CASIGDREDNEQFF
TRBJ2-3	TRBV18	CASSPLGEDTQYF
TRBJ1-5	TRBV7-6	CASSLGTASNQPQHF
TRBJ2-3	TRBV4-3	CASSLTGTGDWDTQYF
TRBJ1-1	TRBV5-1	CASSPGAGTNTEAFF
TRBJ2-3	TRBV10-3	CAISGLAGASRADTQYF
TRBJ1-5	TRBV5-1	CASSLNAGYSNQPQHF
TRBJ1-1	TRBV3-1	CASSQGYVGTEAFF